One and the same sample provided the 8 T cell receptor beta chains below, sequenced in a study of blood T cells in healthy people across ages. A J-beta primer mix and a sample-barcoded 5' primer were used in a second PCR of roughly 7 to 12 cycles. TCRdb called the 5' RACE reads again in MiXCR, with one record for every CDR3 protein. The sample holds around 700,000 distinct CDR3 sequences, 25% seen once. The data also belong to a second study, concerning T cells of mothers and their children.

Sequenced input: blood. All receptors come from a boy between 10 and 17 years old in good health.

The gene calls are TRBV2 and TRBJ2-5; the D is unclear. The J call may be faulty, since TRBJ2-1 better matches the DNA end. CDR1 and CDR2 from the germline V gene are SNHLY and FYNNEI. CDR3 length equals 14 residues. The CDR3 region is CASSATEKLLVQFF. CDR3 DNA sequence: TGTGCCAGCAGTGCCACCGAGAAATTGCTAGTGCAGTTCTTC.

This chain joins TRBV7-9 and TRBJ1-2; a weak D match, TRBD1 (5 bases). The CDR3 extends over 13 amino acids. CDR1 is SEHNR and CDR2 is FQNEAQ in the germline V gene (reference sequence). Trimming stripped 1 base from V and 8 bases from J, with 11 bases between. Written as DNA, the CDR3 is TGTGCCAGCAGCTTAGGTGGGGACGGGGGCTACACCTTC. This gives the protein CASSLGGDGGYTF.

The V and J genes are TRBV19 and TRBJ2-1, with D perhaps matching TRBD1 or TRBD2 (5 bases each). V lost 3 bases and J lost 6, with 15 bases in between. The CDR3 sequence is 15 residues long. Germline V gene data show CDR1 as LNHDA and CDR2 as SQIVND (reference sequence). The DNA for the CDR3 is TGTGCCAGTAGTATCCGGGACGGAGGCCCCAATGAGCAGTTCTTC. Translation: CASSIRDGGPNEQFF.

The J gene is TRBJ2-2, the V gene TRBV12-3 or TRBV12-4; D uncertain. This CDR3 spans 15 amino acids. Trimming removed 1 base at V and 4 bases at J, with 10 bases between. The CDR3 nucleotides are TGTGCCAGCAGTTTAGGATGGGGTATCACCGGGGAGCTGTTTTTT. The encoded protein is CASSLGWGITGELFF.

The chain employs TRBV20-1 and TRBJ2-5, with TRBD2 as a possible D gene (6 bases). The DNA end lines up better with TRBJ2-1; the J call may be wrong. This CDR3 contains 13 residues. Germline loops: CDR1 DFQATT, CDR2 SNEGSKA (reference sequence). The CDR3 DNA follows: TGCAGTGCTAGCATTTCCGGGGGCAATGAGCAGTTCTTC. Its translation is CSASISGGNEQFF.

The chain combines TRBV12-3 or TRBV12-4 with TRBJ1-1; D ambiguous. The CDR3 is 13 residues long. The V and J ends lost 1 base and 4 bases respectively, with 7 bases between them. The CDR3 DNA reads as TGTGCCAGCAGTTTAGGGGTACCCACTGAAGCTTTCTTT. Its protein product is CASSLGVPTEAFF.

This clonotype has a handful of counts. The chain has TRBV10-1 and TRBJ2-2, with 10 bases matching TRBD2. Trimming took 4 bases from V and 4 from J; bases not matched to a gene: 6. Germline V gene sequence: CDR1 WNHNN, CDR2 SYGVQD (reference sequence). This CDR3 spans 16 amino acids. The CDR3 protein is CASSARLAGGTGELFF. DNA of the CDR3: TGCGCCAGCAGTGCCCGACTAGCGGGTGGCACCGGGGAGCTGTTTTTT.

This clonotype was seen a few times. The chain carries TRBV24-1 and TRBJ1-5; 8 nucleotides agree with TRBD1. The CDR3 extends over 17 amino acids. Trimming at V came to 3 bases and at J to 3 bases, leaving 9 bases not matched to a gene. Germline V gene lookup returns CDR1 KGHDR and CDR2 SFDVKD. CDR3 DNA: TGTGCCACCAGTGATCGCCGGGACAGGCTCAACAATCAGCCCCAGCATTTT. Translation: CATSDRRDRLNNQPQHF.